One sample yielded the 30 T cell receptor beta chains listed below, sequenced in a study of OX40 agonist ivuxolimab in advanced cancers. This table comes from immunoSEQ multiplex PCR, and its TCRdb copy is limited to in-frame clones, with some not included. The sample has tens of thousands of clones, about 82% seen once. The sequencing here drew on CD4+ or CD8+ T cells sorted from blood, taken in a trial of the OX40 agonist ivuxolimab. The origin of the receptors is an adult with an advanced solid tumor such as melanoma, head and neck, liver or kidney cancer.

The rearrangement joins TRBV9 to TRBJ2-1, with 9 bases identical to TRBD2. CDR1 is SGDLS and CDR2 is YYNGEE in the germline V gene. V shed 2 bases, J shed 4 bases, and the junction held 4 bases outside the gene matches. The CDR3 loop spans 15 amino acids. For the CDR3, the DNA is TGTGCCAGCAGCGTGGGGACTAGCCCTTACAATGAGCAGTTCTTC. Its translation is CASSVGTSPYNEQFF.

The chain uses TRBV14 and TRBJ2-7; D might be TRBD1 (6 bases). The CDR3 runs 14 residues. Germline-derived CDR1 and CDR2 are SGHDN and FVKESK. Trimming took off 2 bases at V and 4 bases at J, with 12 bases between the two ends. Here the CDR3 reads CASSQLTGPYEQYF. In DNA, the CDR3 is TGTGCCAGCAGCCAACTGACAGGACCTTACGAGCAGTACTTC. The full variable domain, in which reference TRBV14 and TRBJ2-7 provide the parts outside the CDR3, is EAGVTQFPSHSVIEKGQTVTLRCDPISGHDNLYWYRRVMGKEIKFLLHFVKESKQDESGMPNNRFLAERTGGTYSTLKVQPAELEDSGVYFCASSQLTGPYEQYFGPGTRLTVT.

The chain joins TRBV6-5 to TRBJ2-7; D may be TRBD1 (5 bases). V lost 2 bases and J 3 bases, leaving 11 bases between the germline ends. The CDR3 is 14 residues long. CDR1 is MNHEY and CDR2 is SVGAGI in the germline V gene. DNA of the CDR3: TGTGCCAGCAGTTACGGTGGAAGGGGCTACGAGCAGTACTTC. Its translation: CASSYGGRGYEQYF.

The V and J genes are TRBV6-5 and TRBJ1-3; 8 bases fit TRBD1. CDR1 is MNHEY, CDR2 SVGAGI, per germline. This CDR3 is 12 amino acids long. The ends lost 10 bases at V and 4 bases at J; junction bases unmatched: 3. CDR3 amino acids: CAIRDRGNTIYF. CDR3 bases: TGTGCCATCCGGGACAGGGGAAACACCATATATTTT.

The J gene is TRBJ2-3, the V gene TRBV10-3, with a possible D match to TRBD2 (5 bases). This CDR3 spans 15 amino acids. The V and J ends lost 3 bases and 0 bases respectively, with 10 bases between them. The germline gives CDR1 ENHRY, CDR2 SYGVKD. The CDR3 protein is CAISDPSGSTDTQYF. The CDR3 region has the DNA TGTGCCATCAGTGACCCCAGCGGAAGCACAGATACGCAGTATTTT.

In the case of this clone: At one of its ends the junction is not consistent with the germline gene, which may arise from a read error. The V gene is TRBV6-5, the J gene TRBJ2-7; D is undetermined. The CDR3 sequence is 11 residues long. Germline assignment: CDR1 MNHEY and CDR2 SVGAGI. CDR3 nucleotides: TGTGCCAGCAGTTATCGCTACGGGCAGTACTTC. Translated: CASSYRYGQYF.

The V call is TRBV14, the J call TRBJ2-7; TRBD1 is a possible D gene (6 bases). Per the germline V gene, CDR1 is SGHDN and CDR2 is FVKESK. The V gene lost 4 bases and the J gene lost 3 bases, with 10 bases spanning the gap. CDR3 length: 13 residues. The CDR3: CASSLLTGYEQYF. The CDR3 DNA reads TGTGCCAGCAGCCTATTGACAGGCTACGAGCAGTACTTC.

The chain has TRBV11-2 and TRBJ2-7, with TRBD2 identical over 9 bases. CDR3 length: 14 amino acids. After removal of 1 base from V and 5 bases from J, the junction contained 3 bases not matched to a gene. Germline V gives CDR1 SGHAT, CDR2 FQNNGV. CDR3 sequence reads: CASSLGLAVHEQYF. CDR3 bases: TGTGCCAGCAGCTTAGGACTAGCGGTCCACGAGCAGTACTTC.

CDR3 sequence (DNA): TGTGCCAGCAGCCCTTACACAGATACGCAGTATTTT. It encodes CASSPYTDTQYF. The rearrangement links TRBV7-2 to TRBJ2-3; no clear D. Deletions cut 5 bases from V and 2 bases from J, with 5 bases between. CDR1 is SGHTA and CDR2 is FQGNSA in the germline V gene. The CDR3 is 12 amino acids. Full variable domain (remainder filled in from reference TRBV7-2 and TRBJ2-3): GAGVSQSPSNKVTEKGKDVELRCDPISGHTALYWYRQSLGQGLEFLIYFQGNSAPDKSGLPSDRFSAERTGGSVSTLTIQRTQQEDSAVYLCASSPYTDTQYFGPGTRLTVL.

This clone occurred once. V is TRBV7-2 and J is TRBJ2-2; 7 bases match TRBD2. This CDR3 comprises 15 residues. V shed 6 bases and J 6 bases; nucleotides not matched to a gene: 10. Germline V lookup: CDR1 SGHTA, CDR2 FQGNSA. CDR3 bases: TGTGCCAGCAGATCTAACCTAGCGGTGGCCGGGGAGCTGTTTTTT. It yields the protein CASRSNLAVAGELFF. The full variable domain, rest sourced from reference TRBV7-2 and TRBJ2-2, is GAGVSQSPSNKVTEKGKDVELRCDPISGHTALYWYRQSLGQGLEFLIYFQGNSAPDKSGLPSDRFSAERTGGSVSTLTIQRTQQEDSAVYLCASRSNLAVAGELFFGEGSRLTVL.

The chain recombines TRBV14 with TRBJ2-7, with D possibly being TRBD2 (6 bases). The CDR3 consists of 13 residues. The ends were cut back, 4 bases at V and 4 bases at J, with 11 bases in the middle. Germline V gene lookup returns CDR1 SGHDN and CDR2 FVKESK. CDR3 sequence reads: CASSRDWGYEQYF. CDR3 nucleotide sequence: TGTGCCAGCAGCCGGGACTGGGGATACGAGCAGTACTTC.

The chain is built from TRBV7-8 and TRBJ2-5, with no clear D. The CDR3 runs to 15 residues. V was pared by 3 bases and J by 1 base, with 12 bases between. Germline V gene lookup returns CDR1 SGHVS and CDR2 FQNEAQ. This chain's CDR3 is CASSLASGLQETQYF. CDR3 DNA sequence: TGTGCCAGCAGCTTGGCTTCGGGTCTCCAAGAGACCCAGTACTTC.

This rearrangement joins TRBV6-1 to TRBJ1-5; D gene unclear. The CDR3 spans 17 residues. The germline CDR1 and CDR2 sequences are MNHNS and SASEGT. Between the trimmed V and J ends, which lost 1 base and 2 bases, there was a span of 15 bases. The CDR3 DNA follows: TGTGCCAGCAGTGAAGGACCAATGGCCGCAGGCAATCAGCCCCAGCATTTT. Residues: CASSEGPMAAGNQPQHF.

The V and J genes are TRBV9 and TRBJ1-2; D possibly corresponds to TRBD1 (6 bases). This CDR3 has 15 residues. V lost 2 bases and J lost 0, with 11 bases in between. CDR1 is SGDLS and CDR2 is YYNGEE in the germline V gene. The CDR3 is CASSVHRATNYGYTF. CDR3 nucleotide sequence: TGTGCCAGCAGCGTCCACAGGGCAACTAACTATGGCTACACCTTC.

The rearrangement uses TRBV30 and TRBJ2-3; D remains ambiguous. CDR3 length: 11 amino acids. V shed 2 bases and J shed 5 bases, with 5 bases lying between them. Germline CDR1 and CDR2: GTSNPN and SVGIG (reference sequence). The CDR3: CAWSPQDTQYF. The CDR3 nucleotides are TGTGCCTGGAGTCCCCAAGATACGCAGTATTTT.

V usage is TRBV19 and J usage is TRBJ1-3; D is possibly TRBD1 (6 bases). The germline V gene has CDR1 LNHDA and CDR2 SQIVND (reference sequence). Between the trimmed V and J ends, which lost 5 bases and 2 bases, there was a span of 7 bases. The CDR3 spans 13 residues. The CDR3 DNA sequence: TGTGCCAGTAGTCAGGGGACTGGAAACACCATATATTTT. The encoded protein is CASSQGTGNTIYF.

The chain couples TRBV6-5 to TRBJ2-7; maybe TRBD2 (6 bases). Germline assignment: CDR1 MNHEY and CDR2 SVGAGI. V was trimmed by 5 bases and J by 3 bases, leaving 14 bases between them. The CDR3 spans 14 residues. In DNA, the CDR3 is TGTGCCAGCAGTCAGGCGGGATGGGTCTACGAGCAGTACTTC. Protein product: CASSQAGWVYEQYF.

V gene TRBV5-6 combines with J gene TRBJ2-3; 8 positions agree with TRBD1. CDR3 length: 18 amino acids. V trimming: 1 base; J trimming: 8 bases; junction bases outside the gene matches: 18. Germline V CDR1 and CDR2: SGHDT, YYEEEE. This CDR3 is CASSLFSRQGRVGGTQYF. The CDR3 nucleotides read TGTGCCAGCAGCTTGTTCAGTCGACAGGGGCGAGTTGGGGGTACGCAGTATTTT.

The gene calls are TRBV10-3 and TRBJ1-2, with TRBD1 matching over 8 bases. The V gene end was trimmed by 6 bases and the J gene end by 4 bases; junction bases not matched to a gene: 4. The CDR3 length is 13 residues. Germline CDR1 and CDR2: ENHRY and SYGVKD. Here the CDR3 DNA reads TGTGCCATCAGCGGACAGGGTGCCTATGGCTACACCTTC. Amino acid sequence: CAISGQGAYGYTF.

The rearrangement uses TRBV7-9 and TRBJ1-3, with 7 bases matching TRBD1. The CDR3 loop spans 15 amino acids. Per germline, CDR1 SEHNR and CDR2 FQNEAQ (reference sequence). Unmatched junction bases numbered 6, after V lost 5 bases and J lost 2 bases. The CDR3 DNA is TGTGCCAGCAGCGACGATACAGGGGCTGGAAACACCATATATTTT. This encodes CASSDDTGAGNTIYF.

The chain couples TRBV4-3 to TRBJ2-1, with D unresolved. V dropped 0 bases and J dropped 2 bases, with 11 bases sitting between them. The CDR3 covers 16 residues. From germline, CDR1 is LGHNA and CDR2 YSLEER. The CDR3 sequence: CASSQDSTPPYNEQFF. The CDR3 coding sequence is TGCGCCAGCAGCCAAGATTCGACTCCGCCCTACAATGAGCAGTTCTTC.

V and J are TRBV30 and TRBJ2-3, with 12 bases fitting TRBD2. Germline assignment: CDR1 GTSNPN and CDR2 SVGIG (reference sequence). This CDR3 has 14 amino acids. V trimming: 7 bases; J trimming: 0 bases; junction bases outside the gene matches: 2. DNA for the CDR3: TGTGCCTCCGGGACTAGCGGGAGCACAGATACGCAGTATTTT. Protein: CASGTSGSTDTQYF.

This clone occurred once. J is TRBJ2-1 and V is TRBV30, with D perhaps TRBD2 (5 bases). The CDR3 covers 15 residues. CDR1 and CDR2 from the germline V gene are GTSNPN and SVGIG (reference sequence). Trimming took off 0 bases at V and 15 bases at J, with 24 bases between the two ends. The CDR3 sequence is CAWSVGSSIAGEGFF. Here the CDR3 DNA reads TGTGCCTGGAGTGTAGGCTCTTCAATTGCGGGTGAAGGGTTCTTC.

The DNA of the CDR3 is TGTGCCAGCAGCAGTTTTTTGGCCCTAATAGGTCTCCCGGGACAGGTCACAGATACGCAGTATTTT. The encoded protein is CASSSFLALIGLPGQVTDTQYF. The gene calls are TRBV6-8 and TRBJ2-3; TRBD1 agrees at 8 bases. Germline lookup yields CDR1 MNHGY and CDR2 SAAAGT. CDR3 size: 22 residues. Trimming cost V 6 bases and J 2 bases; bases outside gene matches: 28.

Here the CDR3 DNA reads TGTGCCAGCAGGCCTATAGACAGGGTCGATGGCTACACCTTC. It codes for CASRPIDRVDGYTF. The V gene is TRBV5-4, the J gene TRBJ1-2, with TRBD1 matching 7 bases. V was clipped by 5 bases and J by 6 bases; unmatched bases: 10. CDR1 is SGHNT, CDR2 YYREEE, per germline (reference sequence). The CDR3 consists of 14 residues.

This clone was picked up one time. This chain connects TRBV27 to TRBJ1-5; TRBD1 might be the D (6 bases). Between the trimmed V and J ends, which lost 2 bases and 7 bases, there was a span of 12 bases. Germline V gives CDR1 MNHEY, CDR2 SMNVEV (reference sequence). This CDR3 region has 14 residues. The CDR3 reads CASSLKGGGQPQHF. The CDR3 DNA reads TGTGCCAGCAGTTTAAAGGGGGGAGGGCAGCCCCAGCATTTT.

V and J are TRBV27 and TRBJ2-1, with D perhaps TRBD2 (6 bases). The CDR3 has 14 residues. Deletions cut 5 bases from V and 5 bases from J, with 13 bases between. Germline V gives CDR1 MNHEY, CDR2 SMNVEV (reference sequence). The CDR3 bases are TGTGCCAGCAGTCCTCGACCGGGGGACAATGAGCAGTTCTTC. Translation gives CASSPRPGDNEQFF.

The rearrangement links TRBV2 to TRBJ2-7; D is possibly TRBD1 (5 bases). The CDR3 has 13 residues. Per the germline V gene, CDR1 is SNHLY and CDR2 is FYNNEI. V was clipped by 3 bases and J by 2 bases, with 8 bases between them. CDR3 loop: CASSEGPTYEQYF. CDR3 sequence (DNA): TGTGCCAGCAGTGAGGGGCCGACCTACGAGCAGTACTTC.

The V call is TRBV15, the J call TRBJ2-1, with D uncertain. This CDR3 contains 15 residues. Trimming cost V 0 bases and J 0 bases, with 6 bases left between them. Germline V CDR1 and CDR2: LNHNV, YYDKDF (reference sequence). CDR3 coding DNA: TGTGCCACCAGCAGAGAACCCTTCTCCTACAATGAGCAGTTCTTC. This encodes CATSREPFSYNEQFF.

The J gene is TRBJ2-7, the V gene TRBV6-5; TRBD2 aligns across 12 bases. Germline-derived CDR1 and CDR2 are MNHEY and SVGAGI. With 0 bases clipped from V and 5 bases from J, the junction kept 5 bases outside the gene matches. The CDR3 has 16 amino acids. The chain's CDR3 is CASSYSQLAGGNEQYF. CDR3 bases: TGTGCCAGCAGTTACTCACAACTAGCGGGAGGCAACGAGCAGTACTTC.